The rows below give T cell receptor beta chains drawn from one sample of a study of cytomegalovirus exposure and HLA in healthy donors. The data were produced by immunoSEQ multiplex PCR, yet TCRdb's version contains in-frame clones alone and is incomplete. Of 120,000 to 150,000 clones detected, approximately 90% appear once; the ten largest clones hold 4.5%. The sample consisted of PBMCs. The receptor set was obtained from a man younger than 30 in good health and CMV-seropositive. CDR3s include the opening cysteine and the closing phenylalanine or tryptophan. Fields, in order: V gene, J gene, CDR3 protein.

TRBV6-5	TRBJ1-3	CASSYDRSNTIYF
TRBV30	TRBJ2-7	CAWKRGRGHYEQYF
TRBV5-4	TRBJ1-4	CASRVDLSAVNEKLFF
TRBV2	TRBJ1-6	CAGQISYNSPLHF
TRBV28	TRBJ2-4	CASSLPRANIQYF
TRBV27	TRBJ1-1	CASSLRFRSEAFF
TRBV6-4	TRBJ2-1	CASQDRGGEQFF
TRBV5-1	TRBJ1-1	CASSITRGNTEAFF
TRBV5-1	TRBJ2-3	CASSFGQSTDTQYF
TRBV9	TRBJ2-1	CASSVELAVYNEQFF
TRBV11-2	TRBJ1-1	CASSLEAGTWAFF
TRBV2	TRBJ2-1	CATPGKQRGDNEQFF
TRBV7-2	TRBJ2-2	CASGPGTGEAGELFF
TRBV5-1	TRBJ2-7	CASSLTDPTYEQYF
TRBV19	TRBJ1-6	CASSIAVDSPLHF
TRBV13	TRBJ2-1	CASSLRLAGNNEQFF
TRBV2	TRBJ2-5	CASSLAGGLRETQYF
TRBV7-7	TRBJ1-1	CASSLRARLGGTEAFF
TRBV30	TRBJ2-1	CALSGSSYNEQFF
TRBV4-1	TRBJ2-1	CASSRAGDNEQFF
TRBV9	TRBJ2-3	CASSPHPGDTQYF
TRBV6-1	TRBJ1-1	CASMRGFSMNTEAFF
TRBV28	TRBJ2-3	CASSFRGGFTDTQYF
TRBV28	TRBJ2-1	CASSPRLAGGHNEQFF
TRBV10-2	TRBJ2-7	CASSGDTPYEQYF
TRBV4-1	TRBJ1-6	CASSLPGSISPLHF
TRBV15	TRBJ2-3	CATRWRTSTDTQYF
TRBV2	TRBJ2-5	CASSDMVRETQYF
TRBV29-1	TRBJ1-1	CSVRHGGGTEAFF
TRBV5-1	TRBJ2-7	CASSRRDRTYEQYF
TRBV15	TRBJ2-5	CATSWSSGVETQYF